This entry lists 17 T cell receptor beta chains sequenced from one sample in a study of blood T cell repertoires in COVID-19. The repertoire was sequenced with immunoSEQ multiplex PCR; TCRdb's copy has only in-frame clones and lacks some. This sample carries approximately 190,000 clones, around four fifths of them seen once, and the ten largest clones take around 21%. Sequenced input: peripheral blood. The origin of the receptors is a human donor in a cohort sampled during active COVID-19.

V and J are TRBV11-3 and TRBJ2-3; D unresolved. This CDR3 is 16 amino acids long. Germline values: CDR1 SGHNT, CDR2 YENEEA. The ends were cut back, 5 bases at V and 0 bases at J, with 15 bases in the middle. The CDR3 reads CASSTYTGVSTDTQYF. In DNA form, the CDR3 reads TGTGCCAGCAGCACCTATACGGGTGTCAGCACAGATACGCAGTATTTT. Supplemented by reference TRBV11-3 and TRBJ2-3, the full variable domain reads EAGVVQSPRYKIIEKKQPVAFWCNPISGHNTLYWYLQNLGQGPELLIRYENEEAVDDSQLPKDRFSAERLKGVDSTLKIQPAELGDSAVYLCASSTYTGVSTDTQYFGPGTRLTVL.

The V call is TRBV5-1, the J call TRBJ1-2; D may be TRBD1 (6 bases). Germline V gene sequence: CDR1 SGHRS, CDR2 YFSETQ. Trimming took 0 bases from V and 8 from J, leaving 17 bases between them. The CDR3 length is 15 residues. CDR3 residues: CASSLAIQGGMGYTF. The CDR3 bases are TGCGCCAGCAGCTTGGCGATACAGGGCGGAATGGGCTACACCTTC.

The rearrangement links TRBV2 to TRBJ2-5, with TRBD1 matching 7 bases. This CDR3 is 15 amino acids long. Germline V lookup: CDR1 SNHLY, CDR2 FYNNEI. The ends lost 7 bases at V and 5 bases at J; junction bases unmatched: 13. This CDR3 reads CASISTGARPETQYF. Written as DNA, the CDR3 is TGTGCCAGCATTAGCACAGGGGCTCGTCCGGAGACCCAGTACTTC.

This clone was counted a single time. The rearrangement joins TRBV19 to TRBJ2-2; a weak D match, TRBD2 (6 bases). Trimming took off 5 bases at V and 2 bases at J, with 9 bases between the two ends. The CDR3 is 14 amino acids. Germline CDR1 LNHDA, CDR2 SQIVND (reference sequence). In nucleotides, the CDR3 is TGTGCCAGTAGTTCCGGGGGTAACACCGGGGAGCTGTTTTTT. Its protein product is CASSSGGNTGELFF.

The chain couples TRBV9 to TRBJ2-3; weak D call: TRBD1 (5 bases). CDR1 is SGDLS, CDR2 YYNGEE, per germline. Trimming removed 0 bases from V and 4 bases from J, with 15 bases in between. The CDR3 spans 16 residues. In DNA form, the CDR3 reads TGTGCCAGCAGCGTAGGAGGTGGGGCCTGGGCAGATACGCAGTATTTT. Translated: CASSVGGGAWADTQYF.

The chain couples TRBV19 to TRBJ1-6; TRBD1 is a possible D gene (6 bases). This CDR3 has 14 amino acids. The V gene lost 6 bases and the J gene lost 8 bases, with 14 bases spanning the gap. CDR1 is LNHDA, CDR2 SQIVND, per germline (reference sequence). The CDR3 DNA follows: TGTGCCAGTAGCACCCGGGGGGCTGATTCACCCCTCCACTTT. It specifies CASSTRGADSPLHF.

In this sample, this clone turned up a few times. The genes are TRBV6-5 and TRBJ1-6; D ambiguous. Between the trimmed V and J ends, which lost 7 bases and 9 bases, there was a span of 19 bases. The CDR3 length is 15 residues. The V gene's germline CDR1 is MNHEY and CDR2 SVGAGI. Here the CDR3 reads CASTESGRIRSPLHF. The CDR3 DNA follows: TGTGCCAGCACCGAAAGCGGGAGGATACGTTCACCCCTCCACTTT.

There are a few counts of this clone. The chain has TRBV19 and TRBJ1-5; possibly TRBD1 for D (5 bases). Germline V gene data show CDR1 as LNHDA and CDR2 as SQIVND (reference sequence). The germline V and J ends were trimmed by 1 base and 6 bases, with 7 bases remaining between them. This CDR3 has 13 amino acids. The CDR3 coding sequence is TGTGCCAGTAGTATAGGGGGCCTTCAGCCCCAGCATTTT. Protein: CASSIGGLQPQHF.

The chain uses TRBV19 and TRBJ1-2; weak D call: TRBD1 (5 bases). The germline V and J ends were trimmed by 5 bases and 7 bases, with 14 bases remaining between them. The germline gives CDR1 LNHDA, CDR2 SQIVND (reference sequence). There are 13 residues in the CDR3. The CDR3 here is CASSLGEWSGYTF. The CDR3 DNA follows: TGTGCCAGTAGTTTAGGGGAGTGGAGTGGCTACACCTTC.

The sample holds one count of this clone. The genes are TRBV5-1 and TRBJ2-1; TRBD2 matches 7 bases. The CDR3 covers 19 residues. The junction had 17 bases not matched to a gene; V was cut back by 1 base and J by 4 bases. CDR1 and CDR2 (germline): SGHRS, YFSETQ. CDR3 amino acids: CASSLLIRITGGAYNEQFF. The CDR3, as DNA: TGCGCCAGCAGCTTGTTAATCCGTATTACGGGAGGCGCTTACAATGAGCAGTTCTTC. The variable domain in full, with the rest retrieved from reference TRBV5-1 and TRBJ2-1, is KAGVTQTPRYLIKTRGQQVTLSCSPISGHRSVSWYQQTPGQGLQFLFEYFSETQRNKGNFPGRFSGRQFSNSRSEMNVSTLELGDSALYLCASSLLIRITGGAYNEQFFGPGTRLTVL.

The chain combines TRBV12-3 or TRBV12-4 with TRBJ2-3; D gene ambiguous. The ends were cut back, 6 bases at V and 3 bases at J, with 10 bases in the middle. The CDR3 is 13 amino acids. The DNA of the CDR3 is TGTGCCAGCAGCTTTCTTAAAACAGATACGCAGTATTTT. Translating it yields CASSFLKTDTQYF.

The chain uses TRBV15 and TRBJ1-1; possibly TRBD1 for D (5 bases). The CDR3 is 16 amino acids. From germline, CDR1 is LNHNV and CDR2 YYDKDF (reference sequence). Trimming cost V 2 bases and J 3 bases, with 16 bases left between them. CDR3 residues: CATSRPDRALDTEAFF. The DNA of the CDR3 is TGTGCCACCAGCAGACCCGACAGAGCCCTTGACACTGAAGCTTTCTTT.

The chain employs TRBV27 and TRBJ1-3, with D uncertain. CDR3 length equals 13 residues. CDR1 and CDR2 (germline): MNHEY, SMNVEV (reference sequence). V shed 5 bases and J shed 0 bases, with 5 bases lying between them. The CDR3 loop reads CASSPNSGNTIYF. CDR3 in DNA: TGTGCCAGCAGTCCAAACTCTGGAAACACCATATATTTT.

This sequence joins TRBV7-8 and TRBJ2-2; 8 bases agree with TRBD1. V was pared by 2 bases and J by 4 bases, with 6 bases of the junction left unmatched. The V gene's germline CDR1 is SGHVS and CDR2 FQNEAQ. This CDR3 is built from 16 residues. The CDR3 reads CASSLRTGTGTGELFF. The CDR3 DNA reads as TGTGCCAGCAGCTTACGGACAGGGACGGGCACCGGGGAGCTGTTTTTT.

The V gene is TRBV11-2, the J gene TRBJ2-5; 7 nucleotides match TRBD2. This CDR3 has 15 residues. The V gene's germline CDR1 is SGHAT and CDR2 FQNNGV. The V segment lost 1 base and the J segment 3 bases; nucleotides outside the gene matches: 5. CDR3 in DNA: TGTGCCAGCAGCTTAGGATCGGGGGGAAAAGAGACCCAGTACTTC. It specifies CASSLGSGGKETQYF.

Notes on this clone: Distinct nucleotide sequences in the sample also encode this CDR3. The chain carries TRBV11-2 and TRBJ2-3, with D tentatively TRBD1 (5 bases). The germline gives CDR1 SGHAT, CDR2 FQNNGV. The V end was cut by 4 bases, the J end by 3 bases, with 5 bases between. The CDR3 length is 12 residues. The CDR3 nucleotides read TGTGCCAGCAGCTCAGGGACAGATACGCAGTATTTT. This sequence encodes CASSSGTDTQYF.

V gene TRBV5-1 combines with J gene TRBJ2-2, with D possibly matching TRBD1 (6 bases). V gave up 1 base and J gave up 0 bases, with 13 bases separating them. The germline V gene encodes CDR1 SGHRS and CDR2 YFSETQ. This CDR3 is built from 17 residues. CDR3 bases: TGCGCCAGCAGCTTGACTTGGACAGTCGCGAACACCGGGGAGCTGTTTTTT. Its translation: CASSLTWTVANTGELFF.